Here is one TCR beta chain with its context. Antigen: not known. A read error may produce the germline difference seen at one junction end. The sample belongs to a study of vaccination and CD4 T cells after COVID-19. Study in general: Control cultures, each given a CEFX pool, an HIV-1 Nef pool, or no peptide, were included.

Researchers used the Oncomine TCR Beta short-read assay to sequence DNA from cultured CD4+ T cells. TCRdb used MiXCR to reprocess the PCR reads, holding one entry per CDR3 protein. This sample has 17,000 or so distinct CDR3 sequences, with 31% found just once. CDR1 is SGHAT, CDR2 FQNNGV, per germline. The CDR3 runs 15 residues. Documented treatment: approximately nine-day PBMC culture with coronavirus spike peptide pools or control peptides (ViraFEST assay). The clonotype was recovered from a human donor with COVID-19. Sequenced: cultured CD4+ T cells from blood. This chain joins TRBV11-2 and TRBJ1-6; 12 positions agree with TRBD1. The CDR3 region is CANSSVGQGASPLHF. CDR3 nucleotide sequence: TGTGCCAACAGCTCCGTGGGACAGGGGGCTTCACCCCTCCACTTT. Combining the CDR3 with reference TRBV11-2 and TRBJ1-6 gives the whole variable domain EAGVAQSPRYKIIEKRQSVAFWCNPISGHATLYWYQQILGQGPKLLIQFQNNGVVDDSQLPKDRFSAERLKGVDSTLKIQPAKLEDSAVYLCANSSVGQGASPLHFGNGTRLTVT.